Included here is one T cell receptor beta chain sequence, with context. Its antigen is currently unknown. Each CDR3 protein gets one entry in TCRdb, which reprocessed the 5' RACE reads and gives no DNA. The repertoire table contains some 150,000 distinct CDR3 sequences. The data were obtained in a study of monozygotic twins with inflammatory bowel disease. Study-level results: Relative clonotype sharing with others was diminished in IBD patients versus healthy twins, particularly with disease activity.

The CDR3 consists of 17 residues. The germline V gene encodes CDR1 DFQATT and CDR2 SNEGSKA (reference sequence). The chain joins TRBV20-1 to TRBJ1-2; TCRdb's assignment of TRBD1 cannot be checked, as there is no DNA. The source is a human donor with ulcerative colitis or Crohn's disease, or a healthy co-twin of an affected twin (not recorded which). The sample comprised blood. CDR3 sequence reads: CSANPYTHPGGEYGYTF.